Shown below are 19 T cell receptor beta chains from a single sample sequenced in a study of T cell changes during pregnancy in multiple sclerosis (dated by TCRdb to between 2018 and 2021). Library preparation employed the immunoSEQ multiplex PCR assay. The source is immuneACCESS, and TCRdb retained only in-frame sequences with V and J called. Part of the clones is not carried over; for the studies checked, unresolved V genes explain less than half of this, and the remainder is unexplained. The sample includes some 42,000 clones, with 70% to 90% observed a single time. Over 0.85% of the sample lies in the top ten. This specimen was CD4+ T cells from peripheral blood mononuclear cells, taken after pregnancy. These receptors all stem from a female donor with multiple sclerosis, enrolled in a pregnancy study.

The chain recombines TRBV7-8 with TRBJ2-2; 9 bases agree with TRBD1. The CDR3 consists of 16 residues. CDR1 and CDR2 (germline): SGHVS, FQNEAQ. With 5 bases clipped from V and 6 bases from J, the junction kept 10 bases outside the gene matches. In DNA form, the CDR3 reads TGTGCCAGCAGCGGGCGTCGGACAGGGGTCGCCGGGGAGCTGTTTTTT. Amino acid sequence: CASSGRRTGVAGELFF. Supplemented by reference TRBV7-8 and TRBJ2-2, the full variable domain reads GAGVSQSPRYKVAKRGQDVALRCDPISGHVSLFWYQQALGQGPEFLTYFQNEAQLDKSGLPSDRFFAERPEGSVSTLKIQRTQQEDSAVYLCASSGRRTGVAGELFFGEGSRLTVL.

The chain is built from TRBV5-1 and TRBJ2-7; TRBD2 matches 7 bases. With V trimmed by 4 bases and J by 3 bases, 10 bases remained unmatched. This CDR3 comprises 15 residues. Germline CDR1 SGHRS, CDR2 YFSETQ. CDR3 sequence (DNA): TGCGCCAGCAGCCCACGGGACTGGGGGGGCTACGAGCAGTACTTC. This codes for CASSPRDWGGYEQYF.

This sequence joins TRBV5-5 and TRBJ1-2; D is unresolved. Trimming removed 5 bases at V and 6 bases at J, with 17 bases between. Germline V gene sequence: CDR1 SGHKS, CDR2 YYEKEE (reference sequence). CDR3 length equals 14 residues. CDR3 sequence reads: CASRPLQEGHGYTF. In nucleotides, the CDR3 is TGTGCCAGCAGACCCCTTCAGGAGGGTCATGGCTACACCTTC.

This clone occurred once. The rearrangement links TRBV27 to TRBJ1-5; 11 nucleotides line up with TRBD1. This CDR3 spans 15 amino acids. Germline loops: CDR1 MNHEY, CDR2 SMNVEV (reference sequence). The ends lost 6 bases at V and 7 bases at J; junction bases unmatched: 8. The CDR3 DNA reads TGTGCCAGCAGCCTTGGACAGGGGGCGGGGCAGCCCCAGCATTTT. Translation: CASSLGQGAGQPQHF.

The V and J genes are TRBV28 and TRBJ1-2; 12 bases match TRBD1. Germline V CDR1 and CDR2: MDHEN, SYDVKM. The CDR3 is 16 amino acids. Germline trimming cut 8 bases from V and 3 bases from J; bases unmatched to any gene: 10. The CDR3 coding sequence is TGTGCCAGCCGACAGGGGGGGACAGGGGGCTACTATGGCTACACCTTC. This translates into CASRQGGTGGYYGYTF.

This chain uses TRBV14 with TRBJ1-1; D unresolved. CDR3 size: 13 residues. The ends were cut back, 5 bases at V and 0 bases at J, with 7 bases in the middle. Germline assignment: CDR1 SGHDN and CDR2 FVKESK. DNA for the CDR3: TGTGCCAGCAGCTACGACTTGAACACTGAAGCTTTCTTT. Encoded protein: CASSYDLNTEAFF.

This chain uses TRBV5-8 with TRBJ1-5; D is ambiguous. There are 13 residues in the CDR3. Between the trimmed V and J ends, which lost 1 base and 7 bases, there was a span of 9 bases. Germline V gives CDR1 SGHTS, CDR2 YDEGEE. In DNA form, the CDR3 reads TGTGCCAGCAGCTTGTACCCGGGGCAGCCCCAGCATTTT. This codes for CASSLYPGQPQHF.

The chain joins TRBV7-2 to TRBJ2-1; 10 bases line up with TRBD2. Trimming cost V 1 base and J 5 bases; bases outside gene matches: 2. This CDR3 is built from 15 residues. CDR1 is SGHTA, CDR2 FQGNSA, per germline. The chain's CDR3 is CASSLVAGGHNEQFF. The CDR3 nucleotides read TGTGCCAGCAGCTTAGTAGCGGGGGGTCACAATGAGCAGTTCTTC.

This clone was counted once. The chain has TRBV2 and TRBJ1-4; D call uncertain. Between the trimmed V and J ends, which lost 0 bases and 14 bases, there was a span of 13 bases. From germline, CDR1 is SNHLY and CDR2 FYNNEI. This CDR3 has 13 amino acids. This chain's CDR3 is CASSEAGGLRLFF. Written as DNA, the CDR3 is TGTGCCAGCAGTGAAGCGGGAGGTTTAAGGCTGTTTTTT.

With respect to this clone: Additional DNA sequences in this sample encode the identical CDR3. V is TRBV7-2 and J is TRBJ2-1; D is unresolved. Germline CDR1 reads SGHTA; CDR2 reads FQGNSA. The CDR3 contains 13 residues. V lost 4 bases, J lost 1 base, and 5 bases lay in between. DNA for the CDR3: TGTGCCAGCAGCTCACTTTCCTACAATGAGCAGTTCTTC. Translated: CASSSLSYNEQFF.

V and J are TRBV7-3 and TRBJ2-3; D gene ambiguous. There are 13 residues in the CDR3. CDR1 is SGHTA and CDR2 is FQGTGA in the germline V gene. V lost 4 bases to trimming and J lost 4 bases, with 9 bases between them. CDR3 loop: CASSSESADTQYF. CDR3 in DNA: TGTGCCAGCAGCTCGGAAAGCGCAGATACGCAGTATTTT. Full variable domain (missing parts from reference TRBV7-3 and TRBJ2-3): GAGVSQTPSNKVTEKGKYVELRCDPISGHTALYWYRQSLGQGPEFLIYFQGTGAADDSGLPNDRFFAVRPEGSVSTLKIQRTERGDSAVYLCASSSESADTQYFGPGTRLTVL.

This clone came up a few times. The sample has other DNA sequences that encode this CDR3 too. The chain links TRBV7-3 to TRBJ1-1; D perhaps matches TRBD1 (6 bases). Looked up from germline, CDR1 is SGHTA and CDR2 is FQGTGA. The CDR3 has 14 residues. Trimming took off 0 bases at V and 3 bases at J, with 8 bases between the two ends. The CDR3 DNA sequence: TGTGCCAGCAGCTTAACAGGGGGAGACACTGAAGCTTTCTTT. It is translated as CASSLTGGDTEAFF.

The chain employs TRBV19 and TRBJ2-3; possibly TRBD2 for D (5 bases). Between the trimmed V and J ends, which lost 6 bases and 2 bases, there was a span of 12 bases. This CDR3 comprises 14 residues. The germline V gene encodes CDR1 LNHDA and CDR2 SQIVND (reference sequence). CDR3 sequence reads: CASRTTRYTDTQYF. DNA for the CDR3: TGTGCCAGTAGGACTACAAGGTACACAGATACGCAGTATTTT.

The chain's CDR3 is CASSPRLGVDNEQFF. The CDR3, as DNA: TGTGCCAGCTCACCACGGTTAGGGGTCGACAATGAGCAGTTCTTC. This rearrangement joins TRBV18 to TRBJ2-1; perhaps TRBD1 as D (5 bases). CDR1 is KGHSH, CDR2 LQKENI, per germline. The CDR3 runs 15 residues. The V end lost 1 base, the J end lost 5 bases, and 12 bases lay between the germline ends.

V gene TRBV5-1 combines with J gene TRBJ2-7, with D possibly TRBD1 on 6 matching bases. CDR1 and CDR2 (germline): SGHRS, YFSETQ. The CDR3 has 15 amino acids. The V end was cut by 4 bases, the J end by 0 bases, with 14 bases between. The DNA for the CDR3 is TGCGCCAGCAGCAGAACCGGACAGTTCTCCTACGAGCAGTACTTC. It encodes CASSRTGQFSYEQYF.

This chain links TRBV5-1 with TRBJ2-7; D unresolved. V lost 2 bases and J 2 bases, leaving 23 bases between the germline ends. The germline gives CDR1 SGHRS, CDR2 YFSETQ. The CDR3 is 18 amino acids. The CDR3 coding sequence is TGCGCCAGCAGCTTCCGCTTTTCGACCGACCGTGAGGCCTACGAGCAGTACTTC. The encoded protein is CASSFRFSTDREAYEQYF. The variable domain in full, completed from reference TRBV5-1 and TRBJ2-7, reads KAGVTQTPRYLIKTRGQQVTLSCSPISGHRSVSWYQQTPGQGLQFLFEYFSETQRNKGNFPGRFSGRQFSNSRSEMNVSTLELGDSALYLCASSFRFSTDREAYEQYFGPGTRLTVT.

As DNA, the CDR3 is TGTGCCAGCTCAACTCGGACAGGCGATGGCTACACCTTC. Encoded protein: CASSTRTGDGYTF. The J gene is TRBJ1-2, the V gene TRBV18; TRBD1 matches at 7 bases. There are 13 residues in the CDR3. The germline gives CDR1 KGHSH, CDR2 LQKENI. V lost 5 bases, J lost 6 bases, and 6 bases stayed unmatched.

The rearrangement uses TRBV18 and TRBJ2-1; D not certain. The V gene's germline CDR1 is KGHSH and CDR2 LQKENI. The CDR3 contains 13 residues. The germline V and J ends were trimmed by 3 bases and 8 bases, with 11 bases remaining between them. CDR3 DNA sequence: TGTGCCAGCTCACCCGTGCCGGTTGATGAGCAGTTCTTC. The encoded protein is CASSPVPVDEQFF. The full variable domain, with the rest looked up from reference TRBV18 and TRBJ2-1, is NAGVMQNPRHLVRRRGQEARLRCSPMKGHSHVYWYRQLPEEGLKFMVYLQKENIIDESGMPKERFSAEFPKEGPSILRIQQVVRGDSAAYFCASSPVPVDEQFFGPGTRLTVL.

The chain couples TRBV18 to TRBJ1-1; the D is unclear. Trimming took 6 bases from V and 8 from J, leaving 16 bases between them. Germline V gene sequence: CDR1 KGHSH, CDR2 LQKENI. CDR3 length: 13 residues. The DNA of the CDR3 is TGTGCCAGCTCCCCCCCGGGAGGGATCGAAGCTTTCTTT. Protein: CASSPPGGIEAFF.